These 11 T cell receptor beta chains originate from one sample sequenced in a study of blood T cells in healthy people across ages. A second PCR of about 7 to 12 cycles used a sample-barcoded 5' primer and a J-beta primer mix. TCRdb passed the 5' RACE reads through MiXCR, listing each CDR3 protein once. This sample has more than 650,000 distinct CDR3 sequences, with approximately 22% found just once. Input material: blood. The receptors were sampled from a man in his sixties or seventies in good health.

The chain recombines TRBV27 with TRBJ2-1; possibly TRBD1 for D (6 bases). CDR3 length: 17 amino acids. Germline CDR1 and CDR2: MNHEY and SMNVEV (reference sequence). Trimming left V 5 bases short and J 0 bases short, with 17 bases between. CDR3 protein: CASSPYRDTFSYNEQFF. The CDR3 DNA follows: TGTGCCAGCAGTCCGTACCGGGACACGTTCTCCTACAATGAGCAGTTCTTC.

The sample holds a few counts of this clonotype. The chain joins TRBV6-6 to TRBJ1-5; 11 positions agree with TRBD1. The germline V gene has CDR1 MNHNY and CDR2 SVGAGI (reference sequence). With V trimmed by 5 bases and J by 6 bases, 6 bases remained unmatched. There are 15 residues in the CDR3. The CDR3 sequence is CASSPRTGGRQPQHF. The DNA of the CDR3 is TGTGCCAGCAGTCCCCGGACAGGGGGCCGTCAGCCCCAGCATTTT.

As for this clonotype: Compared with germline, one end of the junction differs, possibly owing to a read error. The V call is TRBV7-8, the J call TRBJ1-6, with a tentative D call TRBD1 (5 bases). This CDR3 is 17 amino acids long. Germline V lookup: CDR1 SGHVS, CDR2 FQNEAQ. The CDR3 is CASSLVWGGRYNSPLLF. The CDR3 nucleotides read TGTGCCAGCAGCTTAGTTTGGGGCGGACGATATAATTCACCCCTCCTCTTT.

This chain links TRBV25-1 with TRBJ2-5; possibly TRBD1 or TRBD2 for D (5 bases each). The ends were cut back, 2 bases at V and 5 bases at J, with 15 bases in the middle. This CDR3 has 15 amino acids. From germline, CDR1 is MGHDK and CDR2 SYGVNS. The CDR3 sequence: CASSEGGRVEETQYF. CDR3 bases: TGTGCCAGCAGTGAAGGAGGCAGGGTAGAGGAGACCCAGTACTTC.

This rearrangement joins TRBV29-1 to TRBJ1-5, with D uncertain. V was clipped by 6 bases and J by 6 bases, with 15 bases between them. CDR1 is SQVTM, CDR2 ANQGSEA, per germline. The CDR3 runs to 13 residues. The DNA for the CDR3 is TGCAGCGTAGCGGGAGGTGTTGGTCAGCCCCAGCATTTT. As protein: CSVAGGVGQPQHF.

The J gene is TRBJ2-7, the V gene TRBV2; either TRBD1 or TRBD2 may fit D (5 bases each). Looked up from germline, CDR1 is SNHLY and CDR2 is FYNNEI. This CDR3 has 14 residues. Trimming left V 9 bases short and J 1 base short, with 16 bases between. Here the CDR3 reads CASRLGASSYEQYV. DNA of the CDR3: TGTGCCAGTCGCCTCGGGGCTTCGTCCTACGAGCAGTACGTC.

The chain combines TRBV7-2 with TRBJ2-5; the D is unclear. The J call could be wrong; TRBJ2-7 is a better fit for the DNA end. Germline V lookup: CDR1 SGHTA, CDR2 FQGNSA. The CDR3 consists of 12 residues. The DNA for the CDR3 is TGTGCCAGCAGCCACGTAAACTACGAGCAGTACTTC. Its translation: CASSHVNYEQYF.

J is TRBJ1-6 and V is TRBV20-1; TRBD1 is a possible D gene (5 bases). The ends were cut back, 1 base at V and 9 bases at J, with 16 bases in the middle. Germline CDR1 and CDR2: DFQATT and SNEGSKA (reference sequence). The CDR3 has 15 amino acids. The CDR3: CSARGGGMVFSPLHF. CDR3 coding DNA: TGCAGTGCTAGAGGCGGGGGGATGGTTTTTTCACCCCTCCACTTT.

V is TRBV7-2 and J is TRBJ2-7; 7 bases fit TRBD1. The CDR3 totals 14 residues. J was trimmed by 2 bases and V by 0 bases; bases with no gene match: 1. Germline V lookup: CDR1 SGHTA, CDR2 FQGNSA. CDR3 amino acids: CASSLAGQTYEQYV. The CDR3 DNA is TGTGCCAGCAGCTTAGCGGGACAGACCTACGAGCAGTACGTC.

This clonotype was seen only a few times. J is TRBJ1-1 and V is TRBV6-1; D perhaps matches TRBD1 (6 bases). V was trimmed by 3 bases and J by 1 base, leaving 12 bases between them. CDR1 and CDR2 (germline): MNHNS, SASEGT. The CDR3 is 15 residues long. The CDR3 DNA follows: TGTGCCAGCAGTGATATAAGACAGGCGAACACTGAAGCTTTCTTT. This translates into CASSDIRQANTEAFF.

CDR3 region: CASSIGGGTGGETQYF. In DNA, the CDR3 is TGTGCCAGTAGTATAGGAGGGGGGACAGGAGGGGAGACCCAGTACTTC. The rearrangement links TRBV19 to TRBJ2-5, with 8 bases fitting TRBD1. CDR1 and CDR2 from the germline V gene are LNHDA and SQIVND (reference sequence). CDR3 size: 16 residues. The V and J ends lost 1 base and 5 bases, in that order; junction bases with no gene match: 9. The full variable domain, completed using reference TRBV19 and TRBJ2-5, is DGGITQSPKYLFRKEGQNVTLSCEQNLNHDAMYWYRQDPGQGLRLIYYSQIVNDFQKGDIAEGYSVSREKKESFPLTVTSAQKNPTAFYLCASSIGGGTGGETQYFGPGTRLLVL.